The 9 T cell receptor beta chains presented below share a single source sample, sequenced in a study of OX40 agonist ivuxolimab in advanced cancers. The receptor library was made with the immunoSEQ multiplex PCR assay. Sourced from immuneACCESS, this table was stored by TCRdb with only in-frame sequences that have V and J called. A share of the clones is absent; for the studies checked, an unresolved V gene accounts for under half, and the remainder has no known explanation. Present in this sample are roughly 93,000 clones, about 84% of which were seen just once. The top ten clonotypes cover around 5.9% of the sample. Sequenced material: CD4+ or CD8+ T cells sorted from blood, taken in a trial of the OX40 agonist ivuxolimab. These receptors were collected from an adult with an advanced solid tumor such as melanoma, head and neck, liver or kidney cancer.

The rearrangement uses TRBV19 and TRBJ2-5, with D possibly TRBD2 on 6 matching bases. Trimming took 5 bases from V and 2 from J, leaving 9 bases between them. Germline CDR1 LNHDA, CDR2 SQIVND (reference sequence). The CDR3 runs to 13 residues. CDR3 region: CASSAGTQETQYF. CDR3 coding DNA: TGTGCCAGTAGTGCCGGGACTCAAGAGACCCAGTACTTC. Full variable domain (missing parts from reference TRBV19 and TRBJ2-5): DGGITQSPKYLFRKEGQNVTLSCEQNLNHDAMYWYRQDPGQGLRLIYYSQIVNDFQKGDIAEGYSVSREKKESFPLTVTSAQKNPTAFYLCASSAGTQETQYFGPGTRLLVL.

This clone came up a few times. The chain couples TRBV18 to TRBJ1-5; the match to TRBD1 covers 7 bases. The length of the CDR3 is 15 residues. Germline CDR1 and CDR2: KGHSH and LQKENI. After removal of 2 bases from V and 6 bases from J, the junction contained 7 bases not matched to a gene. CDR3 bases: TGTGCCAGCTCACCATGGCAGGGGGGAGGTCAGCCCCAGCATTTT. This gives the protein CASSPWQGGGQPQHF. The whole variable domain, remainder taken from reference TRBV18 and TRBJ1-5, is NAGVMQNPRHLVRRRGQEARLRCSPMKGHSHVYWYRQLPEEGLKFMVYLQKENIIDESGMPKERFSAEFPKEGPSILRIQQVVRGDSAAYFCASSPWQGGGQPQHFGDGTRLSIL.

CDR3 in amino acids: CASSNGTSGVAGEQFF. Here the CDR3 DNA reads TGTGCCAGCAGCAACGGGACTAGCGGGGTGGCTGGTGAGCAGTTCTTC. The V and J genes are TRBV7-9 and TRBJ2-1, with 13 bases matching TRBD2. Germline loops: CDR1 SEHNR, CDR2 FQNEAQ (reference sequence). V gave up 5 bases and J gave up 9 bases; unmatched junction bases: 10. The CDR3 totals 16 residues. Supplemented by reference TRBV7-9 and TRBJ2-1, the full variable domain reads DTGVSQNPRHKITKRGQNVTFRCDPISEHNRLYWYRQTLGQGPEFLTYFQNEAQLEKSRLLSDRFSAERPKGSFSTLEIQRTEQGDSAMYLCASSNGTSGVAGEQFFGPGTRLTVL.

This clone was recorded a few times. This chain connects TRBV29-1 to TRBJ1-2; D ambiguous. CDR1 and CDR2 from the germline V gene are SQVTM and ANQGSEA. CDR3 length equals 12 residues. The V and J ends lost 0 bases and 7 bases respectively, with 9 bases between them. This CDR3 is CSVEDRGPGYTF. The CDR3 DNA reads TGCAGCGTTGAAGATCGGGGTCCTGGCTACACCTTC.

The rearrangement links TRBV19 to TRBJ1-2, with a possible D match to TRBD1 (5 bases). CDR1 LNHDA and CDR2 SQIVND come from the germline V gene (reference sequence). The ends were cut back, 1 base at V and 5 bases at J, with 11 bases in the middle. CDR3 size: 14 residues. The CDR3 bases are TGTGCCAGTAGTATAGGCCCCTCAGGGTATGGCTACACCTTC. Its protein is CASSIGPSGYGYTF.

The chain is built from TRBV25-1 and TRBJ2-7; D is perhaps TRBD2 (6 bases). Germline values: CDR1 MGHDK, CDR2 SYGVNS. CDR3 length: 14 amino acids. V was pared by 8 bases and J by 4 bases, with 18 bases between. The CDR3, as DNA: TGTGCCAGCTGCTTTGGAGGGAGTATATACGAGCAGTACTTC. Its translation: CASCFGGSIYEQYF.

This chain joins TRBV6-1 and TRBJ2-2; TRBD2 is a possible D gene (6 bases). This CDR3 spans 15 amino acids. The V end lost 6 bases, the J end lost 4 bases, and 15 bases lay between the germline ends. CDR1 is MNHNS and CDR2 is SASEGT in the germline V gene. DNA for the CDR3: TGTGCCAGCAGGGCCCTGGCGGGGACCACCGGGGAGCTGTTTTTT. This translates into CASRALAGTTGELFF.

Here the CDR3 DNA reads TGTGCCAGCTCCCTCGGGGGGACCGTAGCTTTCTTT. It specifies CASSLGGTVAFF. V is TRBV2 and J is TRBJ1-1, with D possibly being TRBD1 (5 bases). This CDR3 has 12 residues. V lost 8 bases, J lost 10 bases, and 17 bases lay in between. Per the germline V gene, CDR1 is SNHLY and CDR2 is FYNNEI.

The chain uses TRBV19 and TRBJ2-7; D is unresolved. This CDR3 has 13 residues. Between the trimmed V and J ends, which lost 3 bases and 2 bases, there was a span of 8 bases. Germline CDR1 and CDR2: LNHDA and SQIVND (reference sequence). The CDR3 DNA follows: TGTGCCAGTAGTATCGGAACCCCCTACGAGCAGTACTTC. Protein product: CASSIGTPYEQYF.